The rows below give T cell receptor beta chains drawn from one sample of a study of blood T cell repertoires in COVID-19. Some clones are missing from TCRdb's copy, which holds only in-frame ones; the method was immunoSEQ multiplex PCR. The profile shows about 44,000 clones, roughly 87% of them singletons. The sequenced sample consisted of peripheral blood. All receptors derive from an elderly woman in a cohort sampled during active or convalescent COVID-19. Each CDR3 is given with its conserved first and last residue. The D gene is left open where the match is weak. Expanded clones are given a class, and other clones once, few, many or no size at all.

CDR3 protein: CASSEQGATYNEQFF; CDR3 DNA: TGTGCCAGCAGCGAACAGGGGGCCACCTACAATGAGCAGTTCTTC; V gene: TRBV5-4; D gene: TRBD1; clone size: NA; J gene: TRBJ2-1
CDR3 protein: CASSLGQAGRAYGYTF; CDR3 DNA: TGTGCCAGCAGCCTAGGACAGGCCGGGAGGGCCTATGGCTACACCTTC; V gene: TRBV3-1/TRBV3-2; D gene: TRBD1; clone size: NA; J gene: TRBJ1-2
CDR3 protein: CASGLEQPRLAGGPTGELFF; CDR3 DNA: TGTGCTAGTGGTTTGGAACAACCCCGCCTAGCGGGGGGGCCCACCGGGGAGCTGTTTTTT; V gene: TRBV12-5; D gene: TRBD2; clone size: NA; J gene: TRBJ2-2
CDR3 protein: CASSLGLSSGRSRNEQFF; CDR3 DNA: TGTGCCAGCAGCTTAGGGTTGTCTAGCGGGAGATCTCGGAATGAGCAGTTCTTC; V gene: TRBV7-8; D gene: TRBD2; clone size: few; J gene: TRBJ2-1
CDR3 protein: CASGRRGGETGELFF; CDR3 DNA: TGTGCCAGCGGACGGAGGGGAGGCGAAACCGGGGAGCTGTTTTTT; V gene: TRBV11-3; D gene: NA; clone size: NA; J gene: TRBJ2-2
CDR3 protein: CASSFRGDFYNEQFF; CDR3 DNA: TGTGCCAGCAGCTTCCGGGGAGACTTCTACAATGAGCAGTTCTTC; V gene: TRBV7-3; D gene: NA; clone size: NA; J gene: TRBJ2-1
CDR3 protein: CASSYPDRANEKLFF; CDR3 DNA: TGTGCCAGCAGTTACCCCGACAGGGCTAATGAAAAACTGTTTTTT; V gene: TRBV6-2/TRBV6-3; D gene: TRBD1; clone size: NA; J gene: TRBJ1-4
CDR3 protein: CASSLSTGKNYGYTF; CDR3 DNA: TGTGCCAGCAGCTTATCCACAGGGAAGAACTATGGCTACACCTTC; V gene: TRBV7-8; D gene: NA; clone size: NA; J gene: TRBJ1-2
CDR3 protein: CASSPRAGGEQFF; CDR3 DNA: TGTGCCAGCAGCCCCCGGGCGGGTGGCGAGCAGTTCTTC; V gene: TRBV11-3; D gene: NA; clone size: NA; J gene: TRBJ2-1
CDR3 protein: CASRHTGGGYTF; CDR3 DNA: TGTGCCAGCAGGCACACAGGGGGGGGCTACACCTTC; V gene: TRBV5-8; D gene: TRBD1; clone size: NA; J gene: TRBJ1-2
CDR3 protein: CASRAPLPGANVLTF; CDR3 DNA: TGTGCCAGTAGGGCTCCCCTCCCTGGGGCCAACGTCCTGACTTTC; V gene: TRBV19; D gene: NA; clone size: NA; J gene: TRBJ2-6
CDR3 protein: CASSLGQGTYEQYF; CDR3 DNA: TGTGCCAGCAGTTTAGGACAGGGAACTTACGAGCAGTACTTC; V gene: TRBV27; D gene: TRBD1; clone size: NA; J gene: TRBJ2-7
CDR3 protein: CASSLSPRSATNEKLFF; CDR3 DNA: TGTGCCAGCAGCTTATCCCCTCGGAGTGCAACTAATGAAAAACTGTTTTTT; V gene: TRBV7-2; D gene: NA; clone size: NA; J gene: TRBJ1-4
CDR3 protein: CASSHLQGTTEAFF; CDR3 DNA: TGTGCCAGCAGCCACCTACAGGGAACCACTGAAGCTTTCTTT; V gene: TRBV3-1/TRBV3-2; D gene: NA; clone size: NA; J gene: TRBJ1-1
CDR3 protein: CASSGQGWTEAFF; CDR3 DNA: TGTGCCAGCAGTGGACAGGGTTGGACTGAAGCTTTCTTT; V gene: TRBV2; D gene: TRBD1; clone size: NA; J gene: TRBJ1-1
CDR3 protein: CASSLGREGNSPLHF; CDR3 DNA: TGTGCCAGCAGCTTAGGCAGGGAAGGAAATTCACCCCTCCACTTT; V gene: TRBV7-2; D gene: NA; clone size: once; J gene: TRBJ1-6
CDR3 protein: CASSPRGFSTDTQYF; CDR3 DNA: TGTGCCAGCAGCCCGCGGGGGTTTAGCACAGATACGCAGTATTTT; V gene: TRBV11-3; D gene: TRBD2; clone size: NA; J gene: TRBJ2-3
CDR3 protein: CASSSLGVYNEQFF; CDR3 DNA: TGTGCCAGCAGCTCCCTCGGGGTTTACAATGAGCAGTTCTTC; V gene: TRBV7-3; D gene: NA; clone size: NA; J gene: TRBJ2-1
CDR3 protein: CASSYSGGPVDEQFF; CDR3 DNA: TGTGCCAGCAGTTACTCGGGGGGGCCGGTGGATGAGCAGTTCTTC; V gene: TRBV6-2/TRBV6-3; D gene: NA; clone size: NA; J gene: TRBJ2-1
CDR3 protein: CAISPSGRDTDTQYF; CDR3 DNA: TGTGCCATCAGCCCAAGCGGGAGGGACACAGATACGCAGTATTTT; V gene: TRBV10-3; D gene: TRBD2; clone size: NA; J gene: TRBJ2-3
CDR3 protein: CASSLVDQETQYF; CDR3 DNA: TGTGCCAGCAGCTTGGTAGACCAAGAGACCCAGTACTTC; V gene: TRBV5-4; D gene: NA; clone size: few; J gene: TRBJ2-5
CDR3 protein: CASTPGRGLGGYTF; CDR3 DNA: TGTGCCAGCACCCCGGGCAGGGGGCTAGGAGGCTACACCTTC; V gene: TRBV28; D gene: TRBD1; clone size: NA; J gene: TRBJ1-2
CDR3 protein: CSVLTDRVRLTNTEAFF; CDR3 DNA: TGCAGCGTTCTTACGGACAGGGTGAGATTGACAAACACTGAAGCTTTCTTT; V gene: TRBV29-1; D gene: TRBD1; clone size: once; J gene: TRBJ1-1
CDR3 protein: CASSLAPWTTDTQYF; CDR3 DNA: TGTGCCAGCAGCTTAGCCCCCTGGACTACAGATACGCAGTATTTT; V gene: TRBV7-2; D gene: NA; clone size: NA; J gene: TRBJ2-3
CDR3 protein: CASSFSDYGYTF; CDR3 DNA: TGTGCCAGCAGTTTTTCAGACTATGGCTACACCTTC; V gene: TRBV12-3/TRBV12-4; D gene: NA; clone size: once; J gene: TRBJ1-2
CDR3 protein: CASSRYRVGADTQYF; CDR3 DNA: TGTGCCAGTAGCCGATACAGGGTTGGGGCAGATACGCAGTATTTT; V gene: TRBV19; D gene: NA; clone size: NA; J gene: TRBJ2-3
CDR3 protein: CASSLQWESYGYTF; CDR3 DNA: TGTGCCAGCAGCTTACAATGGGAGAGCTATGGCTACACCTTC; V gene: TRBV7-2; D gene: NA; clone size: NA; J gene: TRBJ1-2
CDR3 protein: CASSADRGRQPQHF; CDR3 DNA: TGTGCCAGCAGCGCGGACAGGGGAAGGCAGCCCCAGCATTTT; V gene: TRBV5-6; D gene: TRBD1; clone size: NA; J gene: TRBJ1-5
CDR3 protein: CASSSSLWAPQHF; CDR3 DNA: TGTGCCAGCAGTTCCTCCCTTTGGGCGCCCCAGCATTTT; V gene: TRBV27; D gene: NA; clone size: NA; J gene: TRBJ1-5
CDR3 protein: CASSVTSGGANEQFF; CDR3 DNA: TGTGCCAGCAGCGTTACTAGCGGGGGGGCCAATGAGCAGTTCTTC; V gene: TRBV9; D gene: TRBD2; clone size: NA; J gene: TRBJ2-1
CDR3 protein: CASSPDRTGETQYF; CDR3 DNA: TGTGCTAGCAGCCCTGACCGCACAGGGGAGACCCAGTACTTC; V gene: TRBV7-7; D gene: NA; clone size: NA; J gene: TRBJ2-5
CDR3 protein: CASSQDSVASEQFF; CDR3 DNA: TGTGCCAGCAGCCAAGATTCGGTGGCTAGTGAGCAGTTCTTC; V gene: TRBV3-1/TRBV3-2; D gene: NA; clone size: once; J gene: TRBJ2-1
CDR3 protein: CASSVGAGKKYNEQFF; CDR3 DNA: TGTGCCAGCAGCGTAGGTGCCGGGAAGAAATACAATGAGCAGTTCTTC; V gene: TRBV9; D gene: NA; clone size: NA; J gene: TRBJ2-1
CDR3 protein: CASRQGLVGYTF; CDR3 DNA: TGTGCCAGCAGACAGGGTTTAGTGGGCTACACCTTC; V gene: TRBV6-5; D gene: NA; clone size: NA; J gene: TRBJ1-2
CDR3 protein: CASSQVNYPPWEQYF; CDR3 DNA: TGTGCCAGCAGCCAAGTTAACTACCCGCCTTGGGAGCAGTACTTC; V gene: TRBV14; D gene: NA; clone size: NA; J gene: TRBJ2-7
CDR3 protein: CASRKRQGANNEQFF; CDR3 DNA: TGTGCCAGCAGGAAAAGACAGGGGGCTAACAATGAGCAGTTCTTC; V gene: TRBV2; D gene: TRBD1; clone size: NA; J gene: TRBJ2-1
CDR3 protein: CASSQRYGNYGYTF; CDR3 DNA: TGTGCCAGCAGCCAGAGGTACGGGAACTATGGCTACACCTTC; V gene: TRBV27; D gene: NA; clone size: few; J gene: TRBJ1-2
CDR3 protein: CASSWSSPGVFQETQYF; CDR3 DNA: TGTGCCAGCAGCTGGAGCTCCCCGGGGGTGTTCCAAGAGACCCAGTACTTC; V gene: TRBV7-7; D gene: NA; clone size: NA; J gene: TRBJ2-5
CDR3 protein: CASSQDDRTVYTF; CDR3 DNA: TGTGCCAGCAGCCAAGATGACAGGACGGTCTACACCTTC; V gene: TRBV3-1/TRBV3-2; D gene: NA; clone size: NA; J gene: TRBJ1-2
CDR3 protein: CAISPYSSGETQYF; CDR3 DNA: TGTGCCATCAGTCCCTACTCGTCCGGGGAGACCCAGTACTTC; V gene: TRBV10-3; D gene: NA; clone size: NA; J gene: TRBJ2-5
CDR3 protein: CASSPTSTTSGYEQFF; CDR3 DNA: TGTGCCAGCTCCCCCACCAGCACCACCTCGGGGTATGAGCAGTTCTTC; V gene: TRBV18; D gene: NA; clone size: once; J gene: TRBJ2-1
CDR3 protein: CASSLGRMRYNEQFF; CDR3 DNA: TGTGCCAGCAGCTTAGGTAGGATGCGGTACAATGAGCAGTTCTTC; V gene: TRBV7-2; D gene: NA; clone size: NA; J gene: TRBJ2-1
CDR3 protein: CASSLGVGRGLPPGELFF; CDR3 DNA: TGTGCCAGCAGCTTAGGAGTGGGGCGGGGGCTCCCCCCCGGGGAGCTGTTTTTT; V gene: TRBV11-2; D gene: NA; clone size: NA; J gene: TRBJ2-2
CDR3 protein: CASSLDSGRSYEQYF; CDR3 DNA: TGTGCCAGCAGCTTAGATAGCGGGAGGTCCTACGAGCAGTACTTC; V gene: TRBV7-2; D gene: TRBD2; clone size: NA; J gene: TRBJ2-7
CDR3 protein: CASSAGLAGVFEQFF; CDR3 DNA: TGCGCCAGCAGCGCGGGACTAGCGGGAGTTTTTGAGCAGTTCTTC; V gene: TRBV5-1; D gene: TRBD2; clone size: NA; J gene: TRBJ2-1
CDR3 protein: CASSLADRYTEAFF; CDR3 DNA: TGCGCCAGCAGCTTGGCGGACAGATACACTGAAGCTTTCTTT; V gene: TRBV5-1; D gene: NA; clone size: once; J gene: TRBJ1-1
CDR3 protein: CASSPRTSVSEQYF; CDR3 DNA: TGTGCCAGCAGCCCGAGGACTAGCGTATCCGAGCAGTACTTC; V gene: TRBV11-3; D gene: TRBD2; clone size: NA; J gene: TRBJ2-7
CDR3 protein: CASRVTRGFDTQYF; CDR3 DNA: TGTGCCAGCAGAGTGACACGAGGGTTCGATACGCAGTATTTT; V gene: TRBV6-5; D gene: NA; clone size: NA; J gene: TRBJ2-3
CDR3 protein: CASRKQGLDYGYTF; CDR3 DNA: TGTGCCAGCAGAAAACAGGGGTTGGACTATGGCTACACCTTC; V gene: TRBV6-5; D gene: TRBD1; clone size: once; J gene: TRBJ1-2
CDR3 protein: CASSRQGSYEQYF; CDR3 DNA: TGTGCCAGCAGTCGACAGGGCTCCTACGAGCAGTACTTC; V gene: TRBV27; D gene: TRBD1; clone size: NA; J gene: TRBJ2-7
CDR3 protein: CASSARDRVLHEQFF; CDR3 DNA: TGTGCCAGCAGCGCCCGGGACAGGGTCCTACATGAGCAGTTCTTC; V gene: TRBV11-2; D gene: TRBD1; clone size: few; J gene: TRBJ2-1
CDR3 protein: CASSYSGLGTEAFF; CDR3 DNA: TGTGCCAGCAGTTACTCGGGGCTCGGGACTGAAGCTTTCTTT; V gene: TRBV6-5; D gene: NA; clone size: NA; J gene: TRBJ1-1
CDR3 protein: CASSPTGTGGEGYTF; CDR3 DNA: TGCGCCAGCAGCCCGACGGGGACAGGGGGCGAGGGCTACACCTTC; V gene: TRBV5-1; D gene: TRBD1; clone size: NA; J gene: TRBJ1-2
CDR3 protein: CASRRGWDYTSYEQYF; CDR3 DNA: TGTGCCAGCAGGCGGGGTTGGGACTATACATCCTACGAGCAGTACTTC; V gene: TRBV27; D gene: TRBD2; clone size: NA; J gene: TRBJ2-7
CDR3 protein: CASSASGTGDGEQYF; CDR3 DNA: TGTGCTAGCAGCGCCTCCGGGACAGGGGATGGCGAGCAGTACTTC; V gene: TRBV7-7; D gene: TRBD1; clone size: NA; J gene: TRBJ2-7
CDR3 protein: CASSLGLAGKKETQYF; CDR3 DNA: TGTGCCAGCAGCTTGGGACTAGCGGGGAAGAAAGAGACCCAGTACTTC; V gene: TRBV9; D gene: TRBD2; clone size: NA; J gene: TRBJ2-5
CDR3 protein: CASRRAGTIIDTQYF; CDR3 DNA: TGTGCCAGCAGACGGGCCGGGACTATCATAGATACGCAGTATTTT; V gene: TRBV3-1/TRBV3-2; D gene: TRBD2; clone size: NA; J gene: TRBJ2-3
CDR3 protein: CASSEGGNSGNTEAFF; CDR3 DNA: TGTGCCAGCAGCGAGGGCGGGAACAGTGGGAACACTGAAGCTTTCTTT; V gene: TRBV9; D gene: NA; clone size: NA; J gene: TRBJ1-1
CDR3 protein: CASSVGASDFYEQYF; CDR3 DNA: TGTGCCAGCAGCGTAGGGGCTAGCGATTTCTACGAGCAGTACTTC; V gene: TRBV9; D gene: NA; clone size: NA; J gene: TRBJ2-7